This T cell receptor beta chain comes out of a study of blood T cell repertoires in COVID-19 (dated by TCRdb to the early 2020s). About the full investigation: Samples covering the acute and convalescent phases of COVID-19 were provided by collaborators in the United States, Italy and Spain. The material from the prospective study consisted of cDNA or gDNA derived from T cells, B-cell-depleted T cells, or PBMCs. Subjects who had been exposed to COVID-19, were actively infected with it, or had recovered from it provided the deeply sampled blood TCRbeta repertoires that made up the dataset. The repertoires were released in a freely available public database meant as a resource for research on the immune response to SARS-CoV-2. The samples were drawn from two sources: the first 160 participants of the ongoing ImmuneRACE study, and 1,200 or so subjects contributed by 6 global collaborators. Nearly every sample came with metadata listing a de-identified subject ID, COVID-19 status, age in years and sex. Where available, HLA class I and class II types were obtained from metadata supplied by the sample provider rather than from assay-based typing.

The germline V gene (reference sequence) gives CDR1 as LGHDT and CDR2 as YNNKEL. V has 2 bases trimmed and J has 3 bases trimmed; junction bases matching no gene number 7. Including the terminal cysteine and phenylalanine, the CDR3 comprises 15 residues. Only the CDR3 portion is preserved as DNA: 45 bases, with reading frame beginning at the first base. TCRbeta CDR3 regions were amplified from genomic DNA by means of the immunoSEQ Assay, a bias-controlled multiplex PCR. Concerning the study's data processing: Within the assay, amplification of reference gene primers was used to estimate how many nucleated cells each sample contained. Sequence reads were collapsed and filtered to measure the absolute abundance of every unique TCRbeta CDR3 rearrangement. Productive Simpson clonality was computed per sample as the square root of Simpson's diversity index over productive rearrangements. TCRdb carries this immuneACCESS record with in-frame sequences only. Its versions omit some clonotypes, under half of them owing to an unresolved V gene in the studies checked, with the rest unexplained. V and J calls plus clone size are reproduced from that table; the DNA served to infer D and trimming. Recorded for this sample are roughly 150,000 clones; less than 85% of them occurred a single time. Of the sample, about 10% falls within the top ten clones.

General study outcomes and caveats: The amount of clinical and demographic metadata varied by source and participant and was provided uncurated.

This clone was found once. The specificity of this receptor is unknown. One base away there is no much larger clone; base qualities are not given. Each collaborating institution followed its own protocols to collect whole blood in K2EDTA tubes. For TCRbeta analysis, collaborators shipped samples in one of three forms: frozen whole blood, isolated PBMCs, or DNA extracted from either of those sample types. The receptor comes from a woman older than 75 with active or convalescent COVID-19. This receptor chain uses TRBV3-1 (or the pseudogene TRBV3-2) and TRBJ2-7; a stretch of 7 junction bases matches TRBD2. Sequenced material: peripheral blood. The CDR3 here reads CASSQSASGFYEQYF. The bases read TGTGCCAGCAGCCAATCCGCTAGCGGTTTCTACGAGCAGTACTTC.